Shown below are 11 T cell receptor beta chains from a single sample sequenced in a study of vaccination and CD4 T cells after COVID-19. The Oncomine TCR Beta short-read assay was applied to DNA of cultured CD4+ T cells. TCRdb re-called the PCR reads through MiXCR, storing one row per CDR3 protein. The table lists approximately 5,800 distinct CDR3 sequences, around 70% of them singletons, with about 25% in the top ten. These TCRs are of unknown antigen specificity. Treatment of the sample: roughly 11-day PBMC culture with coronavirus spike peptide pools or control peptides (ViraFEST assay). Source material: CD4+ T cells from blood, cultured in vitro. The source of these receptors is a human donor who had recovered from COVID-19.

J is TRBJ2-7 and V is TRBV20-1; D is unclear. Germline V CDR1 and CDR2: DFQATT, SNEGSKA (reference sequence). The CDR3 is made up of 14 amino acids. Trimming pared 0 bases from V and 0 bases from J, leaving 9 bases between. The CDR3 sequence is CSAREPKSSYEQYF. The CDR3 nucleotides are TGCAGTGCTAGAGAGCCCAAGAGCTCCTACGAGCAGTACTTC.

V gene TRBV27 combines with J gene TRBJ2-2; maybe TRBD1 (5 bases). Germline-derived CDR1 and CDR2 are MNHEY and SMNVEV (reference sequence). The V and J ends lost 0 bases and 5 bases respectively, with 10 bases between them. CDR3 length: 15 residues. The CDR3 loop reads CASSLSQGRTGELFF. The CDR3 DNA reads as TGTGCCAGCAGTTTATCCCAGGGTAGGACCGGGGAGCTGTTTTTT.

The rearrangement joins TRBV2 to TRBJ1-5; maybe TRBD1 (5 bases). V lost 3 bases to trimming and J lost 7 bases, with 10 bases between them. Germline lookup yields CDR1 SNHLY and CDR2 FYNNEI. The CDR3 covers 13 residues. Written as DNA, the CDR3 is TGTGCCAGCAGTGACGGGGGAGGGCAGCCCCAGCATTTT. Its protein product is CASSDGGGQPQHF.

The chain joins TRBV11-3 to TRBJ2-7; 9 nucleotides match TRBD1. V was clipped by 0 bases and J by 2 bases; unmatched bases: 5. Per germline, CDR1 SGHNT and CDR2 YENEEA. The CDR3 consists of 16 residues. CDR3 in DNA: TGTGCCAGCAGCTTAGAGCAGGACAGGGGAACCTACGAGCAGTACTTC. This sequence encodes CASSLEQDRGTYEQYF.

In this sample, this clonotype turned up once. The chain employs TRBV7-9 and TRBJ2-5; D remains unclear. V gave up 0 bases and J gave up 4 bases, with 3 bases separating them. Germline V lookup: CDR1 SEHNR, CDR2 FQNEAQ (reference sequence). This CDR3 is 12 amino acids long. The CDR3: CASSLALETQYF. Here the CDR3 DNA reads TGTGCCAGCAGCTTAGCGTTAGAGACCCAGTACTTC.

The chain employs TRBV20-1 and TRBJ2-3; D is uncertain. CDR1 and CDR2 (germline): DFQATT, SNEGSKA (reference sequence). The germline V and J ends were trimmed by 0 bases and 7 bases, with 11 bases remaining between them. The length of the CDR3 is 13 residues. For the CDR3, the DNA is TGCAGTGCTAGAGATTCTGGGGTAAATACGCAGTATTTT. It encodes CSARDSGVNTQYF.

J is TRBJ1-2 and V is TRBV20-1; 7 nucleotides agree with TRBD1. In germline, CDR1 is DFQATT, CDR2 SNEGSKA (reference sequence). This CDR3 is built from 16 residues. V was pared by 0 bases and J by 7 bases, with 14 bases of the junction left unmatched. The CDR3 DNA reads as TGCAGTGCTAGAGACTCAGCGCTGCAGGGGGTGAGTGGCTACACCTTC. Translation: CSARDSALQGVSGYTF.

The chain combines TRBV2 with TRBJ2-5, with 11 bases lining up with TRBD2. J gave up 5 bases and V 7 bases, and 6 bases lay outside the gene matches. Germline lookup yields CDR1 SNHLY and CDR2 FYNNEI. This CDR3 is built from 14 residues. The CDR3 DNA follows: TGTGCCAGCAACCTAGCGGGGGGAGTTGAGACCCAGTACTTC. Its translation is CASNLAGGVETQYF.

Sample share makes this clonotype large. In DNA form, the CDR3 reads TGTGCCAGCAGCTCAGGGTCCCCCTATGGCTACACCTTC. This codes for CASSSGSPYGYTF. The V call is TRBV5-5, the J call TRBJ1-2; the D gene is possibly TRBD1 (5 bases). The CDR3 spans 13 residues. V was shortened by 3 bases and J by 4 bases, with 10 bases between the two germline ends. CDR1 and CDR2 (germline): SGHKS, YYEKEE (reference sequence).

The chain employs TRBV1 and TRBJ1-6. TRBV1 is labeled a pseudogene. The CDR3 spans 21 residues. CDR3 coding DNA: TGCACCAGCAGCCAAGATAGCCCCGAGGGGAGGGAAGGGGGGGATAATTCACCCCTCCACTTT. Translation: CTSSQDSPEGREGGDNSPLHF.

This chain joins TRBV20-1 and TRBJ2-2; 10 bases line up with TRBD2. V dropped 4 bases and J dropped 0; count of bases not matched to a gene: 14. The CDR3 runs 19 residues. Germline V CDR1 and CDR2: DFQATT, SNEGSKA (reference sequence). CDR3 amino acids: CSAKSAGGPSFANTGELFF. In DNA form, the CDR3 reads TGCAGTGCTAAGTCAGCGGGGGGGCCCTCGTTCGCGAACACCGGGGAGCTGTTTTTT.